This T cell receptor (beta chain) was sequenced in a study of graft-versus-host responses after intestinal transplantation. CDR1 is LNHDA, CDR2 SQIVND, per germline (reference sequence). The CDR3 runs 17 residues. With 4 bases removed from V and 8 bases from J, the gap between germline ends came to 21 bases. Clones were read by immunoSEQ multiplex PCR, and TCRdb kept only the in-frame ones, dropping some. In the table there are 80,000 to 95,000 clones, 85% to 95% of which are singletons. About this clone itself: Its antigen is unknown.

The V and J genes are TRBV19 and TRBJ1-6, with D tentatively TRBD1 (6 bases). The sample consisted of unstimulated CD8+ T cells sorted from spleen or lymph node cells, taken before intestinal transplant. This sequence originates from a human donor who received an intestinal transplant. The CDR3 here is CASSTVVTGYQDSPLHF. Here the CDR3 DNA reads TGTGCCAGTAGTACGGTGGTGACAGGCTATCAGGATTCACCCCTCCACTTT.